This T cell receptor (beta chain) was sequenced during a study of OX40 agonist ivuxolimab in advanced cancers. The CDR3 length is 15 residues. Germline CDR1 reads ENHRY; CDR2 reads SYGVKD. V lost 0 bases and J lost 0, with 8 bases in between. Libraries were prepared by immunoSEQ multiplex PCR; TCRdb keeps only in-frame clonotypes and omits some of them. The data hold roughly 60,000 clones, with around 88% observed a single time. This TCR derives from an adult with an advanced solid tumor such as melanoma, head and neck, liver or kidney cancer. The chain links TRBV10-3 to TRBJ1-1; D uncertain. The material sequenced was CD4+ or CD8+ T cells sorted from blood, taken in a trial of the OX40 agonist ivuxolimab. The CDR3 coding sequence is TGTGCCATCAGTGAGTCGCCCGGACTGAACACTGAAGCTTTCTTT. Protein sequence: CAISESPGLNTEAFF.